The clone carrying this T cell receptor beta chain was recorded a few times. Its antigen is still unknown. The sample belongs to a study of cytomegalovirus exposure and HLA in healthy donors. Study-wide background: Early on, a data release was issued that held approximately 92 million unique TCRs from HLA-typed donors. The study, taken as a whole, reports: Upon later analysis, TCR association rates were observed to vary by HLA locus, being highest for DRB1 and lowest for HLA-C. With further analysis later on, most CMV-associated TCR beta chains appeared HLA-restricted.

Researchers ran the PCR with 60 Vbeta and 13 Jbeta primers. The method was immunoSEQ multiplex PCR; TCRdb's version includes in-frame clones alone and lacks a portion of them. The table includes 130,000 to 150,000 clones, 75% to 80% detected once. CDR1 KGHSH and CDR2 LQKENI come from the germline V gene. This CDR3 comprises 14 residues. V was cut by 4 bases and J by 2 bases, with 11 bases left in between. The sequenced material came from PBMCs. The receptor was derived from a man aged 35 to 55 in good health and CMV-seropositive. J is TRBJ2-5 and V is TRBV18; perhaps TRBD2 as D (5 bases). Here the CDR3 DNA reads TGTGCCAGCTCACTTAGCGTCGTTCAAGAGACCCAGTACTTC. Its translation: CASSLSVVQETQYF.